Listed below are T cell receptor beta chains from one sample, sequenced in a study of blood T cell repertoires in COVID-19. Only in-frame clones appear in the TCRdb table, and some are missing; sequencing was by immunoSEQ multiplex PCR. The sample has roughly 200,000 clones; 75% to 85% are singletons. The sample taken for sequencing was peripheral blood. The receptors here all came from a human donor in a cohort sampled during active COVID-19. Each CDR3 is given with its conserved first and last residue. Fields, in order: J gene, V gene, CDR3 protein.

j_gene: TRBJ1-3; v_gene: TRBV28; CDR3aa: CASSSPGTGSGNTIYF
j_gene: TRBJ2-2; v_gene: TRBV9; CDR3aa: CASSVARGTGELFF
j_gene: TRBJ1-1; v_gene: TRBV7-8; CDR3aa: CASSKGRDMTEAFF
j_gene: TRBJ1-1; v_gene: TRBV30; CDR3aa: CAWSSWGQGGTEAFF
j_gene: TRBJ1-4; v_gene: TRBV28; CDR3aa: CASSHPGQGTNEKLFF
j_gene: TRBJ1-6; v_gene: TRBV5-1; CDR3aa: CASRGGRDNSPLHF
j_gene: TRBJ2-2; v_gene: TRBV3-1/TRBV3-2; CDR3aa: CASRHSGSGGELFF
j_gene: TRBJ1-2; v_gene: TRBV14; CDR3aa: CASSQDGSGQGMRGYTF
j_gene: TRBJ2-3; v_gene: TRBV5-1; CDR3aa: CASSLAGLEPDTQYF
j_gene: TRBJ2-7; v_gene: TRBV20-1; CDR3aa: CSASYGLAGEQYF
j_gene: TRBJ1-1; v_gene: TRBV2; CDR3aa: CATKRGVDTEAFF
j_gene: TRBJ2-7; v_gene: TRBV7-8; CDR3aa: CASSLRTGIYEQYF
j_gene: TRBJ1-1; v_gene: TRBV27; CDR3aa: CASSRTRGRGTEAFF
j_gene: TRBJ2-3; v_gene: TRBV7-9; CDR3aa: CASSLGGVSRTDTQYF
j_gene: TRBJ1-5; v_gene: TRBV2; CDR3aa: CASSEQSGLSNQPQHF
j_gene: TRBJ2-3; v_gene: TRBV11-2; CDR3aa: CASSLELAGYTDTQYF
j_gene: TRBJ2-7; v_gene: TRBV5-4; CDR3aa: CASSSSLAGGGYEQYF
j_gene: TRBJ2-3; v_gene: TRBV27; CDR3aa: CASSLVTVGTDTQYF
j_gene: TRBJ2-7; v_gene: TRBV5-1; CDR3aa: CASSSGTGATYYEQYF
j_gene: TRBJ2-3; v_gene: TRBV28; CDR3aa: CASSLPGTSGRGDTQYF
j_gene: TRBJ1-6; v_gene: TRBV6-4; CDR3aa: CASHRDRPTSYNSPLHF
j_gene: TRBJ2-7; v_gene: TRBV11-2; CDR3aa: CASSLATGLGEQYF
j_gene: TRBJ2-1; v_gene: TRBV5-1; CDR3aa: CASSFRTSGVTQSSYNEQFF
j_gene: TRBJ2-2; v_gene: TRBV4-2; CDR3aa: CASSQVIGSDTGELFF
j_gene: TRBJ2-5; v_gene: TRBV5-4; CDR3aa: CASSLFPETQYF
j_gene: TRBJ2-1; v_gene: TRBV19; CDR3aa: CASSLTGVVEQFF
j_gene: TRBJ2-1; v_gene: TRBV6-5; CDR3aa: CASSFSTGSYNEQFF
j_gene: TRBJ1-1; v_gene: TRBV5-8; CDR3aa: CASSLARVTEAFF
j_gene: TRBJ2-1; v_gene: TRBV10-1; CDR3aa: CASSLDMSSYNEQFF
j_gene: TRBJ2-2; v_gene: TRBV6-1; CDR3aa: CASSEVLSVGELFF
j_gene: TRBJ1-1; v_gene: TRBV19; CDR3aa: CASSLRDRGMNTEAFF
j_gene: TRBJ2-4; v_gene: TRBV28; CDR3aa: CASSGQERLAKNIQYF
j_gene: TRBJ2-2; v_gene: TRBV5-1; CDR3aa: CASSLIDRANTGELFF
j_gene: TRBJ2-2; v_gene: TRBV24-1; CDR3aa: CATSDLRGGALITGELFF
j_gene: TRBJ2-5; v_gene: TRBV30; CDR3aa: CAFFRGETQYF
j_gene: TRBJ2-1; v_gene: TRBV12-3/TRBV12-4; CDR3aa: CASISGGINEQFF
j_gene: TRBJ2-6; v_gene: TRBV19; CDR3aa: CASSDGSSGANVLTF
j_gene: TRBJ2-7; v_gene: TRBV28; CDR3aa: CASSDPGTGGVRGQYF
j_gene: TRBJ2-3; v_gene: TRBV4-1; CDR3aa: CASSQDRASTDTQYF
j_gene: TRBJ2-3; v_gene: TRBV10-1; CDR3aa: CASSDPGTPRTDTQYF
j_gene: TRBJ2-7; v_gene: TRBV5-1; CDR3aa: CASSYAGGTYEQYF
j_gene: TRBJ2-5; v_gene: TRBV7-8; CDR3aa: CASSLGDAGETQYF
j_gene: TRBJ1-4; v_gene: TRBV18; CDR3aa: CASSPGTGTEKLFF
j_gene: TRBJ2-1; v_gene: TRBV28; CDR3aa: CASKKAGGRPNEQFF